The next 15 T cell receptor beta chains were all read from a single sample in a study of patients and donors after allogeneic stem cell transplantation (dated by TCRdb to between 2020 and 2021). Library preparation was by RT-PCR. The listed sequencing device is NextSeq 550. TCRdb reprocessed the public reads (quality trimming at Q25 with fastp, clone calling with MiXCR) and kept in-frame beta chains. Under each unique CDR3 protein, matching rows form one entry showing the most common genes and DNA. This sample gives hundreds of thousands of distinct CDR3 sequences in total; about a sixth of them show up just once. The ten largest clonotypes hold around 7.2% of the sample. Material for sequencing was blood, either unsorted or a sorted T cell fraction (not recorded which). Receptors originate from a human donor who was either an allogeneic HSCT recipient or a stem cell or donor lymphocyte infusion donor (not recorded which). It is not recorded whose cells these are; they may come from a transplant donor.

This clonotype was detected only a few times. This chain uses TRBV28 with TRBJ1-6, with D unclear. Germline V gene data show CDR1 as MDHEN and CDR2 as SYDVKM. This CDR3 comprises 13 residues. Trimming cost V 4 bases and J 12 bases, with 13 bases left between them. The CDR3 here is CASSSGKGRPLHF. In nucleotides, the CDR3 is TGTGCCAGCAGTTCGGGGAAAGGGAGACCCCTCCACTTT. Filled out from reference TRBV28 and TRBJ1-6, the complete variable domain reads DVKVTQSSRYLVKRTGEKVFLECVQDMDHENMFWYRQDPGLGLRLIYFSYDVKMKEKGDIPEGYSVSREKKERFSLILESASTNQTSMYLCASSSGKGRPLHFGNGTRLTVT.

This clonotype was seen more than once but under ten times. No conserved phenylalanine or tryptophan ends this CDR3, so it is likely a read error. V usage is TRBV9 and J usage is TRBJ2-1; either TRBD1 or TRBD2 may supply D (5 bases each). CDR1 and CDR2 from the germline V gene are SGDLS and YYNGEE. The V and J ends lost 3 bases and 3 bases respectively, with 16 bases between them. This CDR3 contains 16 residues. The CDR3 DNA is TGTGCCAGCAGCGCTGGACCGGGACGAGACTACAATGAGCAGTTCTCC. Translated: CASSAGPGRDYNEQFS.

The V gene is TRBV5-1, the J gene TRBJ2-1; tentative D call: TRBD2 (5 bases). CDR1 and CDR2 from the germline V gene are SGHRS and YFSETQ. The ends were cut back, 0 bases at V and 7 bases at J, with 11 bases in the middle. The CDR3 loop spans 14 amino acids. CDR3 in DNA: TGCGCCAGCAGCTTGGTGGCTAGCTGGAATGAGCAGTTCTTC. The encoded protein is CASSLVASWNEQFF.

A few counts support this clonotype. The V gene is TRBV5-1, the J gene TRBJ2-7; D remains ambiguous. The CDR3 has 14 residues. Deletions cut 0 bases from V and 5 bases from J, with 12 bases between. Germline V gene lookup returns CDR1 SGHRS and CDR2 YFSETQ. Here the CDR3 DNA reads TGCGCCAGCAGCTTGGAAGCTACCACCAACGAGCAGTACTTC. It specifies CASSLEATTNEQYF.

This chain joins TRBV3-1 and TRBJ1-3, with D possibly matching TRBD1 (6 bases). The V gene's germline CDR1 is LGHDT and CDR2 YNNKEL (reference sequence). Trimming pared 1 base from V and 4 bases from J, leaving 8 bases between. This CDR3 spans 14 amino acids. The CDR3 DNA follows: TGTGCCAGCAGCCAAGGGACAGTAGGAAACACCATATATTTT. Protein product: CASSQGTVGNTIYF.

The CDR3 loop is CASGPGQGYQPQHF. The DNA for the CDR3 is TGTGCTAGTGGTCCAGGACAGGGTTATCAGCCCCAGCATTTT. This chain links TRBV12-5 with TRBJ1-5; 8 positions match TRBD1. The CDR3 length is 14 residues. Germline V gives CDR1 LGHNT, CDR2 FRNRAP. Trimming removed 5 bases from V and 5 bases from J; junction bases left unmatched: 5.

This clonotype appeared a few times. V is TRBV10-3 and J is TRBJ1-3, with 7 bases lining up with TRBD1. V was pared by 10 bases and J by 2 bases, with 11 bases of the junction left unmatched. The V gene's germline CDR1 is ENHRY and CDR2 SYGVKD. This CDR3 has 15 amino acids. The CDR3 DNA is TGTGCCACAGTCCCGGGACAGTCAACTGGAAACACCATATATTTT. This sequence encodes CATVPGQSTGNTIYF.

This clonotype appeared a few times. Here the CDR3 DNA reads TGTGCCACCTTCTACCCTGGGATTTCGGAGACCCAGTACTTC. As protein: CATFYPGISETQYF. The chain has TRBV15 and TRBJ2-5, with unresolved D. V was clipped by 8 bases and J by 5 bases, with 18 bases between them. Germline V gene data show CDR1 as LNHNV and CDR2 as YYDKDF (reference sequence). The CDR3 extends over 14 amino acids.

The CDR3, as DNA: TGCAGTGCTAGAGATCTAGGCGGATCGACTTACAATGAGCAGTTCTTC. As protein: CSARDLGGSTYNEQFF. The V and J genes are TRBV20-1 and TRBJ2-1; D is ambiguous. Germline CDR1 reads DFQATT; CDR2 reads SNEGSKA (reference sequence). CDR3 length: 16 residues. Trimming took off 0 bases at V and 4 bases at J, with 16 bases between the two ends.

This clonotype came up a few times. V usage is TRBV9 and J usage is TRBJ2-7; TRBD1 is a possible D gene (6 bases). The V end was cut by 0 bases, the J end by 2 bases, with 12 bases between. CDR3 size: 15 residues. Germline-derived CDR1 and CDR2 are SGDLS and YYNGEE. This CDR3 is CASSVGGQGPYEQYF. Here the CDR3 DNA reads TGTGCCAGCAGCGTAGGGGGGCAGGGTCCCTACGAGCAGTACTTC.

V gene TRBV30 combines with J gene TRBJ2-4; no reliable D call. Germline CDR1 and CDR2: GTSNPN and SVGIG (reference sequence). Trimming shortened V by 1 base and J by 8 bases, and 6 bases separated the two germline ends. The CDR3 is made up of 11 amino acids. CDR3 sequence reads: CAWSAWDIQYF. In DNA, the CDR3 is TGTGCCTGGAGTGCGTGGGACATTCAGTACTTC.

This chain uses TRBV9 with TRBJ2-1; no clear D. This CDR3 spans 11 amino acids. The V end lost 5 bases, the J end lost 9 bases, and 9 bases lay between the germline ends. Per the germline V gene, CDR1 is SGDLS and CDR2 is YYNGEE. The CDR3: CASSARSEQFF. CDR3 DNA: TGTGCCAGCAGTGCTAGGTCTGAGCAGTTCTTC.

The V gene is TRBV28, the J gene TRBJ1-1; D gene ambiguous. Germline-derived CDR1 and CDR2 are MDHEN and SYDVKM. Trimming stripped 0 bases from V and 0 bases from J, with 2 bases between. The CDR3 is made up of 13 amino acids. CDR3 in DNA: TGTGCCAGCAGTTTATGGCTGAACACTGAAGCTTTCTTT. Its translation is CASSLWLNTEAFF.

The V gene is TRBV4-1, the J gene TRBJ2-7; the match to TRBD1 covers 9 bases. This CDR3 spans 13 amino acids. CDR1 and CDR2 (germline): MGHRA, YSYEKL. After removal of 5 bases from V and 8 bases from J, the junction contained 7 bases not matched to a gene. DNA for the CDR3: TGCGCCAGCAGCGCCCGGGACAGGGCTAAGCAGTACTTC. Translated, it gives CASSARDRAKQYF.

CDR3 in amino acids: CAWSVLGQGWYGYTF. The CDR3 DNA reads as TGTGCCTGGAGTGTACTAGGGCAGGGTTGGTATGGCTACACCTTC. V gene TRBV30 combines with J gene TRBJ1-2; tentatively, D is TRBD1 (5 bases). Looked up from germline, CDR1 is GTSNPN and CDR2 is SVGIG (reference sequence). The CDR3 sequence is 15 residues long. The V end was cut by 0 bases, the J end by 5 bases, with 16 bases between. The full variable domain, its missing parts supplied by reference TRBV30 and TRBJ1-2, is SQTIHQWPATLVQPVGSPLSLECTVEGTSNPNLYWYRQAAGRGLQLLFYSVGIGQISSEVPQNLSASRPQDRQFILSSKKLLLSDSGFYLCAWSVLGQGWYGYTFGSGTRLTVV.